The TCR beta chain under discussion was sequenced for a study of breast tumors, draining lymph nodes, adjacent tissues listed by TCRdb under 2016. General notes on the study: The study compared TCR beta repertoires across tumor, adjacent nontumor tissue and axillary lymph nodes from breast cancer patients. The study aimed to assess the relationships and possible T-cell exchange between tumor, surrounding tissue and draining lymph node repertoires in human breast cancer. Here is what the overall study found, with its caveats: Rather than being directly demonstrated, the conclusion that tumor T cells originate in lymph nodes was presented as consistent with a hypothesis. Tumors showed preferential V and J gene usage, and their T-cell repertoire diversity fell below that of lymph nodes yet above that of nontumor tissue. The data were judged consistent with most tumor T cells deriving from the lymph node and then expanding within tumor tissue. In luminal-like breast cancer, tumor and nontumor tissue repertoires resembled each other significantly more than in basal-like breast cancer.

This clonotype was seen a few times. Its antigen is unknown. No much larger clone is present one base from it, and per-base qualities are unavailable. The sequencing machine was an Illumina HiSeq 2000. TCR beta chain libraries were generated by multiplex PCR amplification. The amplified TCR beta chain products were analyzed by high-throughput sequencing. The public reads were reanalyzed by TCRdb: fastp trimming at Q25, MiXCR alignment, in-frame beta chains only. Identical CDR3 proteins give one entry, which carries the most common genes and DNA. This sample is represented by about 130,000 distinct CDR3 sequences; about a fifth of them were singletons. The top ten hold under 3% of the sample. According to the germline V gene (reference sequence), CDR1 reads LGHDT and CDR2 reads YNNKEL. V and J are trimmed by 6 bases and 4 bases, and the gene matches miss 5 bases of the junction. Measured from the cysteine to the phenylalanine, the CDR3 is 14 residues long. The entry retains the CDR3 DNA only, 42 bases that are in frame from base 1.

The axillary draining lymph nodes of breast cancer patients were the source of the lymph node samples. Source material: axillary lymph node tissue. The receptor was isolated from a female donor with breast cancer. Some clones in this sample may be carry-over from other donors' samples. Recombination connected TRBV3-1 to TRBJ1-2, with TRBD1 matching 10 junction bases. The encoded CDR3 is CASSLTGGTYGYTF. The nucleotides read TGTGCCAGCAGTCTGACAGGGGGCACCTATGGCTACACCTTC. The full variable domain, completed from the reference TRBV3-1 and TRBJ1-2 proteins outside the CDR3, reads DTAVSQTPKYLVTQMGNDKSIKCEQNLGHDTMYWYKQDSKKFLKIMFSYNNKELIINETVPNRFSPKSPDKAHLNLHINSLELGDSAVYFCASSLTGGTYGYTFGSGTRLTVV.